These 20 T cell receptor beta chains share one sample of origin, sequenced in a study of T cells in Graves' hyperthyroidism and ophthalmopathy. Template material for amplifying TCR beta CDR3 regions consisted of RNA transcripts. Researchers ran a first-round RT-PCR on the TCR CDR3 using the HTBI primer set. TCRdb fed the multiplex PCR reads into MiXCR, producing one record per CDR3 protein. The sample contains hundreds of thousands of distinct CDR3 sequences, roughly 14% of which appear only once. The sequencing sample was made of blood. The receptors derive from a middle-aged woman with Graves' ophthalmopathy.

The sample holds many counts of this clonotype. V is TRBV6-1 and J is TRBJ1-5, with D unresolved. The CDR3 covers 15 residues. Germline V CDR1 and CDR2: MNHNS, SASEGT. The V and J ends lost 2 bases and 0 bases respectively, with 8 bases between them. As DNA, the CDR3 is TGTGCCAGCAGTGAATACAAGAATAGCAATCAGCCCCAGCATTTT. Protein: CASSEYKNSNQPQHF.

This clonotype has ten or more counts. V usage is TRBV5-8 and J usage is TRBJ2-7, with D possibly TRBD2 on 6 matching bases. Trimming cost V 2 bases and J 7 bases, with 16 bases left between them. CDR1 is SGHTS and CDR2 is YDEGEE in the germline V gene. The CDR3 totals 14 residues. In DNA, the CDR3 is TGTGCCAGCAGCTTCGACGGGAGCGCTGGTGAGCAGTACTTC. Translating it yields CASSFDGSAGEQYF.

The table lists this clonotype with a few counts. The gene calls are TRBV20-1 and TRBJ2-7, with D possibly TRBD2 on 6 matching bases. The CDR3 sequence is 15 residues long. Per the germline V gene, CDR1 is DFQATT and CDR2 is SNEGSKA (reference sequence). V lost 0 bases, J lost 0 bases, and 12 bases lay in between. The CDR3 loop reads CSARDHSGSSYEQYF. The CDR3 region has the DNA TGCAGTGCTAGAGATCATAGCGGAAGCTCCTACGAGCAGTACTTC.

This clonotype was observed at least ten times. The chain uses TRBV20-1 and TRBJ2-5; D possibly corresponds to TRBD1 (5 bases). Germline CDR1 reads DFQATT; CDR2 reads SNEGSKA (reference sequence). The CDR3 runs 12 residues. V lost 3 bases and J lost 3, with 8 bases in between. CDR3 sequence reads: CSARGQEETQYF. The CDR3 nucleotides read TGCAGTGCTAGGGGGCAAGAAGAGACCCAGTACTTC.

This clonotype came up many times. The rearrangement joins TRBV27 to TRBJ1-2, with TRBD1 matching 8 bases. The germline V gene encodes CDR1 MNHEY and CDR2 SMNVEV (reference sequence). The CDR3 has 13 residues. Germline trimming cut 7 bases from V and 8 bases from J; bases unmatched to any gene: 9. The CDR3 here is CASKDRGGGGYTF. The CDR3 DNA reads TGTGCCAGCAAAGACAGGGGAGGCGGCGGCTACACCTTC.

This clonotype has a handful of counts. DNA of the CDR3: TGTGCCAGCAGCTCGCTACAGGGGGCGGAAACTGAAGCTTTCTTT. It translates to CASSSLQGAETEAFF. The gene calls are TRBV13 and TRBJ1-1; 9 bases line up with TRBD1. Germline V gene lookup returns CDR1 PRHDT and CDR2 FYEKMQ (reference sequence). Trimming removed 4 bases from V and 5 bases from J; junction bases left unmatched: 8. CDR3 length: 15 residues.

This clonotype occurred many times. The rearrangement uses TRBV9 and TRBJ2-5; 7 nucleotides match TRBD2. The V gene end was trimmed by 0 bases and the J gene end by 4 bases; junction bases not matched to a gene: 9. CDR3 length equals 16 residues. Germline assignment: CDR1 SGDLS and CDR2 YYNGEE. In DNA, the CDR3 is TGTGCCAGCAGCGTAGGGACTAGTGGTGATGGAGAGACCCAGTACTTC. Its protein product is CASSVGTSGDGETQYF. Together with reference TRBV9 and TRBJ2-5, the CDR3 gives the full variable domain: DSGVTQTPKHLITATGQRVTLRCSPRSGDLSVYWYQQSLDQGLQFLIQYYNGEERAKGNILERFSAQQFPDLHSELNLSSLELGDSALYFCASSVGTSGDGETQYFGPGTRLLVL.

The chain has TRBV12-3 or TRBV12-4 and TRBJ2-4; tentative D call: TRBD2 (6 bases). This CDR3 has 19 amino acids. V was shortened by 2 bases and J by 3 bases, with 23 bases between the two germline ends. The CDR3 spells CASSLFGGLEILGKNIQYF. CDR3 DNA: TGTGCCAGCAGTTTATTCGGGGGTTTGGAGATTTTAGGCAAAAACATTCAGTACTTC.

This clonotype was observed a handful of times. A read error may explain this, as a much larger clone is one base away. This rearrangement joins TRBV6-2 or TRBV6-3 to TRBJ1-1; D is perhaps TRBD1 (5 bases). This CDR3 comprises 14 residues. With 4 bases removed from V and 1 base from J, the gap between germline ends came to 10 bases. Germline V gives CDR1 MNHEY, CDR2 SVGEGT. The CDR3 here is CASSFSTENTEAFF. The CDR3 nucleotides are TGTGCCAGCAGTTTCTCGACAGAGAACACTGAAGCTTTCTTT.

This clonotype was counted ten times or more. V is TRBV28 and J is TRBJ2-7, with TRBD2 identical over 8 bases. The V segment lost 5 bases and the J segment 3 bases; nucleotides outside the gene matches: 6. Per the germline V gene, CDR1 is MDHEN and CDR2 is SYDVKM. The CDR3 is 14 amino acids. DNA of the CDR3: TGTGCCAGCAGTCGAACTAGCGGATTCTACGAGCAGTACTTC. It specifies CASSRTSGFYEQYF.

The gene calls are TRBV27 and TRBJ1-5, with TRBD1 identical over 7 bases. J gave up 4 bases and V 4 bases, and 7 bases lay outside the gene matches. The V gene's germline CDR1 is MNHEY and CDR2 SMNVEV (reference sequence). The CDR3 spans 15 residues. The CDR3 here is CASSSTGSGNQPQHF. For the CDR3, the DNA is TGTGCCAGCAGTTCGACAGGGTCGGGAAATCAGCCCCAGCATTTT.

The chain is built from TRBV30 and TRBJ2-2; the D call may be TRBD1 or TRBD2 (5 bases each). The V and J ends lost 8 bases and 3 bases respectively, with 22 bases between them. Germline V gene data show CDR1 as GTSNPN and CDR2 as SVGIG (reference sequence). The CDR3 covers 16 residues. The CDR3 DNA follows: TGTGCCGTAGCAAGAAACCGGGACCGAGACACCGGGGAGCTGTTTTTT. Residues: CAVARNRDRDTGELFF. Complete variable domain (other parts from reference TRBV30 and TRBJ2-2): SQTIHQWPATLVQPVGSPLSLECTVEGTSNPNLYWYRQAAGRGLQLLFYSVGIGQISSEVPQNLSASRPQDRQFILSSKKLLLSDSGFYLCAVARNRDRDTGELFFGEGSRLTVL.

This clonotype occurred many times. The chain combines TRBV20-1 with TRBJ2-5; 13 bases are a match to TRBD2. Germline V gene data show CDR1 as DFQATT and CDR2 as SNEGSKA (reference sequence). The CDR3 has 17 amino acids. The V gene end was trimmed by 1 base and the J gene end by 4 bases; junction bases not matched to a gene: 9. The CDR3 nucleotides are TGCAGTGCTAGAGTTCCCACTAGCGGGAGGGCCCGAGAGACCCAGTACTTC. Translation gives CSARVPTSGRARETQYF.

The sample holds many counts of this clonotype. The chain recombines TRBV6-5 with TRBJ2-7; 9 bases are a match to TRBD1. J gave up 2 bases and V 0 bases, and 5 bases lay outside the gene matches. This CDR3 has 16 residues. Looked up from germline, CDR1 is MNHEY and CDR2 is SVGAGI. The CDR3 nucleotides are TGTGCCAGCAGTTACTCCTGGGACAGGGTAGCCTACGAGCAGTACTTC. Translating it yields CASSYSWDRVAYEQYF.

This clonotype has at least ten counts. The rearrangement uses TRBV30 and TRBJ1-1; D ambiguous. Germline loops: CDR1 GTSNPN, CDR2 SVGIG (reference sequence). The CDR3 extends over 15 amino acids. Trimming pared 3 bases from V and 0 bases from J, leaving 14 bases between. The CDR3 coding sequence is TGTGCCTGGAGAGTGGTCGGAGGCATGAACACTGAAGCTTTCTTT. The encoded protein is CAWRVVGGMNTEAFF.

The genes are TRBV7-2 and TRBJ1-1; tentative D call: TRBD1 (5 bases). The CDR3 totals 15 residues. Germline values: CDR1 SGHTA, CDR2 FQGNSA. The germline V and J ends were trimmed by 3 bases and 6 bases, with 17 bases remaining between them. The DNA of the CDR3 is TGTGCCAGCAGCTTCTCCCAGGGCGCCAGGCCTGAAGCTTTCTTT. Translated, it gives CASSFSQGARPEAFF.

The chain combines TRBV5-1 with TRBJ2-2; 13 bases map to TRBD2. CDR3 length equals 17 residues. With V trimmed by 4 bases and J by 4 bases, 7 bases remained unmatched. The germline V gene encodes CDR1 SGHRS and CDR2 YFSETQ. This CDR3 reads CASSELAGGPGTGELFF. DNA of the CDR3: TGCGCCAGCAGCGAACTAGCGGGAGGGCCGGGCACCGGGGAGCTGTTTTTT.

This clonotype appeared a few times. V is TRBV20-1 and J is TRBJ2-5, with a weak D call TRBD2 (5 bases). The CDR3 has 14 residues. Germline V CDR1 and CDR2: DFQATT, SNEGSKA (reference sequence). V was cut by 6 bases and J by 2 bases, with 16 bases left in between. As DNA, the CDR3 is TGCAGTGCCACGAACCCCACTAGTCAAGAGACCCAGTACTTC. This codes for CSATNPTSQETQYF.

In this sample, this clonotype turned up many times. The CDR3 here is CASSPVDRVGEQYF. The CDR3 DNA follows: TGCGCCAGCAGCCCCGTGGACAGGGTCGGCGAGCAGTACTTC. This chain connects TRBV5-1 to TRBJ2-7; 8 bases fit TRBD1. Germline V gene lookup returns CDR1 SGHRS and CDR2 YFSETQ. The CDR3 runs 14 residues. V trimming: 4 bases; J trimming: 6 bases; junction bases outside the gene matches: 9.

Of note for this clonotype: Being one base from a much bigger clone, this may be a read error. The V call is TRBV6-1, the J call TRBJ2-7, with 12 bases matching TRBD1. Germline V CDR1 and CDR2: MNHNS, SASEGT. The CDR3 runs 15 residues. V was clipped by 0 bases and J by 6 bases; unmatched bases: 3. The CDR3 region has the DNA TGTGCCAGCAGTGAAGCGGGACAGGGGGCGGGCGAGCAGTACTTC. Translating it yields CASSEAGQGAGEQYF.